The 25 T cell receptor beta chains presented below share a single source sample, sequenced in a study of blood T cell repertoires in COVID-19. TCRdb's copy holds only in-frame clones and misses some; the assay was immunoSEQ multiplex PCR. The data contain fewer than 80,000 clones, roughly 89% of them seen just once; the ten biggest clones take up approximately 8%. The sample comprised peripheral blood. The receptors were sampled from a man aged 25 to 40 with acute or convalescent COVID-19.

The CDR3 coding sequence is TGTGCCAGCAGCCTTACAGGGGGAAACTATGGCTACACCTTC. Its protein product is CASSLTGGNYGYTF. This rearrangement joins TRBV28 to TRBJ1-2; 8 nucleotides line up with TRBD1. The CDR3 runs to 14 residues. V trimming: 6 bases; J trimming: 2 bases; junction bases outside the gene matches: 5. CDR1 MDHEN and CDR2 SYDVKM come from the germline V gene.

The J gene is TRBJ1-2, the V gene TRBV11-1; D remains unclear. Deletions cut 6 bases from V and 8 bases from J, with 16 bases between. From germline, CDR1 is SGHAT and CDR2 FQDESV (reference sequence). This CDR3 is built from 13 residues. The CDR3 coding sequence is TGTGCCAGCAGTTTTGACGGAGCTTGGGGCTACACCTTC. As protein: CASSFDGAWGYTF.

Details on this clone: Other DNA sequences of this sample code for an identical CDR3. CDR3 nucleotides: TGTGCCAGCAGCGGCCTCACTACCTACGAGCAGTACTTC. Amino acid sequence: CASSGLTTYEQYF. V and J are TRBV9 and TRBJ2-7; D is unclear. The CDR3 spans 13 residues. Germline V gene data show CDR1 as SGDLS and CDR2 as YYNGEE. With 3 bases removed from V and 2 bases from J, the gap between germline ends came to 9 bases.

This clone was seen more than once but under ten times. The chain is built from TRBV10-1 and TRBJ2-7; 8 bases are a match to TRBD1. The CDR3 length is 13 residues. V shed 8 bases, J shed 1 base, and the junction held 4 bases outside the gene matches. CDR1 and CDR2 (germline): WNHNN, SYGVQD (reference sequence). CDR3 region: CASRRQGSYEQYF. The CDR3 coding sequence is TGCGCCAGCCGGCGACAGGGGTCCTACGAGCAGTACTTC.

The J gene is TRBJ1-2, the V gene TRBV6-6; D is possibly TRBD1 (6 bases). Trimming left V 2 bases short and J 7 bases short, with 20 bases between. CDR1 is MNHNY, CDR2 SVGAGI, per germline (reference sequence). The CDR3 is 16 residues long. The CDR3 region has the DNA TGTGCCAGCAGTTACAGGGGGGGGAGTAAGTTGAGTGGCTACACCTTC. This codes for CASSYRGGSKLSGYTF.

The V call is TRBV15, the J call TRBJ1-4; 8 bases agree with TRBD1. The germline CDR1 and CDR2 sequences are LNHNV and YYDKDF (reference sequence). V was clipped by 0 bases and J by 2 bases; unmatched bases: 2. The CDR3 spans 16 residues. CDR3 DNA sequence: TGTGCCACCAGCAGAGACCGGACAGGGACTAATGAAAAACTGTTTTTT. Amino acids: CATSRDRTGTNEKLFF.

The chain couples TRBV6-5 to TRBJ2-1; 10 bases match TRBD2. CDR1 and CDR2 (germline): MNHEY, SVGAGI. V gave up 7 bases and J gave up 4 bases; unmatched junction bases: 7. The CDR3 has 15 residues. The chain's CDR3 is CASIVAGGGYNEQFF. DNA for the CDR3: TGTGCCAGCATCGTAGCGGGAGGCGGGTACAATGAGCAGTTCTTC.

The chain combines TRBV15 with TRBJ1-4; D is undetermined. The germline V gene encodes CDR1 LNHNV and CDR2 YYDKDF (reference sequence). The CDR3 extends over 15 amino acids. Trimming took off 7 bases at V and 2 bases at J, with 14 bases between the two ends. In DNA, the CDR3 is TGTGCCACCACCGTACGATCAGCGACTAATGAAAAACTGTTTTTT. This encodes CATTVRSATNEKLFF.

The rearrangement links TRBV2 to TRBJ2-2; tentative D call: TRBD2 (7 bases). Trimming cost V 6 bases and J 7 bases, with 15 bases left between them. The CDR3 totals 14 residues. Germline V lookup: CDR1 SNHLY, CDR2 FYNNEI. CDR3 loop: CASRGAGVGGELFF. DNA of the CDR3: TGTGCCAGCAGGGGGGCGGGAGTAGGCGGGGAGCTGTTTTTT.

In this sample, this clone turned up once. The chain joins TRBV3-1 (or the pseudogene TRBV3-2) to TRBJ2-5, with 7 bases matching TRBD1. CDR3 length: 13 amino acids. Germline V gives CDR1 LGHDT, CDR2 YNNKEL (reference sequence). Trimming at V came to 5 bases and at J to 5 bases, leaving 5 bases not matched to a gene. This chain's CDR3 is CASSVTGVETQYF. The CDR3, as DNA: TGTGCCAGCAGCGTCACAGGGGTGGAGACCCAGTACTTC.

V and J are TRBV2 and TRBJ2-2; D remains unclear. The CDR3 extends over 15 amino acids. V dropped 6 bases and J dropped 5 bases, with 16 bases sitting between them. Looked up from germline, CDR1 is SNHLY and CDR2 is FYNNEI. CDR3 in amino acids: CASSSALAGTGELFF. In nucleotides, the CDR3 is TGTGCCAGCAGCTCTGCACTGGCAGGTACCGGGGAGCTGTTTTTT.

The chain combines TRBV6-2 or TRBV6-3 with TRBJ2-5; 9 bases match TRBD2. This CDR3 spans 15 amino acids. The ends lost 0 bases at V and 5 bases at J; junction bases unmatched: 4. Germline lookup yields CDR1 MNHEY and CDR2 SVGEGT. In DNA form, the CDR3 reads TGTGCCAGCAGTTACTCGTTAGCGGGAGACGAGACCCAGTACTTC. It encodes CASSYSLAGDETQYF.

The V and J genes are TRBV3-1 (or the pseudogene TRBV3-2) and TRBJ2-1; possibly TRBD2 for D (5 bases). Germline CDR1 is LGHDT and CDR2 is YNNKEL (reference sequence). The germline V and J ends were trimmed by 2 bases and 5 bases, with 13 bases remaining between them. This CDR3 has 15 residues. CDR3 in amino acids: CASSQSWSGNNEQFF. CDR3 sequence (DNA): TGTGCCAGCAGCCAAAGTTGGAGCGGCAACAATGAGCAGTTCTTC.

J is TRBJ1-2 and V is TRBV28; D may be TRBD1 (5 bases). Trimming removed 4 bases from V and 0 bases from J, with 15 bases in between. This CDR3 has 16 residues. CDR1 is MDHEN and CDR2 is SYDVKM in the germline V gene. The CDR3 sequence is CASSSVMGRANYGYTF. DNA for the CDR3: TGTGCCAGCAGTTCGGTAATGGGCAGGGCTAACTATGGCTACACCTTC.

The V and J genes are TRBV29-1 and TRBJ2-1; TRBD1 matches at 11 bases. The CDR3 contains 14 residues. Germline trimming cut 3 bases from V and 8 bases from J; bases unmatched to any gene: 6. Germline CDR1 is SQVTM and CDR2 is ANQGSEA. CDR3 region: CSVDGTGGVYEQFF. CDR3 in DNA: TGCAGCGTTGACGGGACAGGGGGTGTCTATGAGCAGTTCTTC.

This clone was seen a single time. The chain is built from TRBV30 and TRBJ2-5; TRBD1 matches at 9 bases. In germline, CDR1 is GTSNPN, CDR2 SVGIG (reference sequence). The CDR3 sequence is 16 residues long. V was clipped by 0 bases and J by 1 base; unmatched bases: 6. This chain's CDR3 is CAWSVLRTGAQETQYF. The DNA of the CDR3 is TGTGCCTGGAGTGTTCTCCGGACAGGGGCCCAAGAGACCCAGTACTTC.

The chain is built from TRBV5-1 and TRBJ2-2; D perhaps matches TRBD1 (5 bases). Germline V lookup: CDR1 SGHRS, CDR2 YFSETQ. CDR3 size: 13 residues. V was trimmed by 4 bases and J by 6 bases, leaving 10 bases between them. CDR3 in DNA: TGCGCCAGCAGCCCTCAGGGTCCCGGGGAGCTGTTTTTT. Amino acid sequence: CASSPQGPGELFF.

This clone was recorded a few times. The chain carries TRBV2 and TRBJ2-5; weak D call: TRBD2 (5 bases). The length of the CDR3 is 15 residues. Germline CDR1 SNHLY, CDR2 FYNNEI. The germline V and J ends were trimmed by 5 bases and 4 bases, with 17 bases remaining between them. CDR3 protein: CASSRDSVLRETQYF. As DNA, the CDR3 is TGTGCCAGCAGTAGAGATAGCGTGTTAAGAGAGACCCAGTACTTC.

The V call is TRBV3-1 (or the pseudogene TRBV3-2), the J call TRBJ2-1; tentative D call: TRBD2 (8 bases). Germline loops: CDR1 LGHDT, CDR2 YNNKEL (reference sequence). Trimming took off 4 bases at V and 6 bases at J, with 19 bases between the two ends. The CDR3 spans 16 residues. CDR3 in DNA: TGTGCCAGCAGCCCCATCGGGAGGGGGCTTCCCAATGAGCAGTTCTTC. It specifies CASSPIGRGLPNEQFF.

Here the CDR3 reads CASSPGTGAEKLFF. In DNA, the CDR3 is TGCGCCAGCAGCCCTGGGACAGGGGCTGAAAAACTGTTTTTT. V is TRBV5-1 and J is TRBJ1-4; 10 bases match TRBD1. The CDR3 covers 14 residues. The V and J ends lost 4 bases and 7 bases, in that order; junction bases with no gene match: 4. The germline V gene encodes CDR1 SGHRS and CDR2 YFSETQ.

The J gene is TRBJ2-3, the V gene TRBV28; possibly TRBD2 for D (6 bases). This CDR3 is 16 amino acids long. CDR1 MDHEN and CDR2 SYDVKM come from the germline V gene. The V and J ends lost 10 bases and 3 bases respectively, with 23 bases between them. Written as DNA, the CDR3 is TGTGCCACCACGTCTGAAGACGGTGGGGGGACAGATACGCAGTATTTT. Its protein product is CATTSEDGGGTDTQYF.

The chain recombines TRBV24-1 with TRBJ2-2; D perhaps matches TRBD2 (7 bases). Trimming took off 4 bases at V and 5 bases at J, with 13 bases between the two ends. This CDR3 is 15 amino acids long. Germline V CDR1 and CDR2: KGHDR, SFDVKD. The CDR3 DNA reads TGTGCCACCAGTGAGGGGGGGCCGGGGACCGGGGAGCTGTTTTTT. Protein: CATSEGGPGTGELFF.

This clone appeared once. This chain links TRBV28 with TRBJ1-2, with 9 bases that match TRBD1. Germline lookup yields CDR1 MDHEN and CDR2 SYDVKM. This CDR3 spans 15 amino acids. The V segment lost 8 bases and the J segment 6 bases; nucleotides outside the gene matches: 13. CDR3 coding DNA: TGTGCCAGCTCTCCCGGGACAGGGAAGATAGATGGCTACACCTTC. This translates into CASSPGTGKIDGYTF.

The chain employs TRBV18 and TRBJ2-3, with D tentatively TRBD2 (5 bases). The CDR3 loop spans 15 amino acids. Germline-derived CDR1 and CDR2 are KGHSH and LQKENI. Trimming stripped 4 bases from V and 4 bases from J, with 15 bases between. The CDR3 is CASSRRESASDTQYF. The CDR3 DNA is TGTGCCAGCTCACGTAGGGAGTCAGCTTCAGATACGCAGTATTTT. Combining the CDR3 with reference TRBV18 and TRBJ2-3 gives the whole variable domain NAGVMQNPRHLVRRRGQEARLRCSPMKGHSHVYWYRQLPEEGLKFMVYLQKENIIDESGMPKERFSAEFPKEGPSILRIQQVVRGDSAAYFCASSRRESASDTQYFGPGTRLTVL.

The J gene is TRBJ1-2, the V gene TRBV7-8; the D is unclear. The V gene's germline CDR1 is SGHVS and CDR2 FQNEAQ. Trimming cost V 4 bases and J 0 bases, with 12 bases left between them. This CDR3 contains 15 residues. CDR3 residues: CASSSLTTSNYGYTF. CDR3 in DNA: TGTGCCAGCAGCTCTTTGACAACTTCTAACTATGGCTACACCTTC.